Below, 23 T cell receptor beta chains from the same sample are listed, as sequenced in a study of OX40 agonist ivuxolimab in advanced cancers. TCRdb's table, derived via immunoSEQ multiplex PCR, lists solely in-frame clones and lacks some. The data hold tens of thousands of clones, with 70% to 90% observed a single time. The material was CD4+ or CD8+ T cells sorted from blood, obtained in a trial of the OX40 agonist ivuxolimab. These receptors were collected from an adult with an advanced solid tumor such as melanoma, head and neck, liver or kidney cancer.

The chain combines TRBV19 with TRBJ2-3, with a possible D match to TRBD2 (6 bases). V lost 6 bases and J 0 bases, leaving 16 bases between the germline ends. The length of the CDR3 is 16 residues. Looked up from germline, CDR1 is LNHDA and CDR2 is SQIVND (reference sequence). The CDR3 DNA sequence: TGTGCCAGTAGGGTGGGGCTAGCGCCTAGCACAGATACGCAGTATTTT. Residues: CASRVGLAPSTDTQYF.

CDR3 in amino acids: CASSFIGQGRGGELFF. Here the CDR3 DNA reads TGTGCCAGCAGCTTCATTGGACAGGGGCGGGGCGGGGAGCTGTTTTTT. The chain is built from TRBV7-2 and TRBJ2-2; TRBD1 matches 9 bases. Unmatched junction bases numbered 9, after V lost 3 bases and J lost 7 bases. Per germline, CDR1 SGHTA and CDR2 FQGNSA. This CDR3 comprises 16 residues.

This sequence joins TRBV4-1 and TRBJ1-2, with TRBD1 matching 9 bases. Germline CDR1 reads MGHRA; CDR2 reads YSYEKL. V lost 4 bases, J lost 6 bases, and 12 bases stayed unmatched. The CDR3 length is 16 residues. In DNA, the CDR3 is TGCGCCAGCAGCCCCGGGACAGGGTTAAGGTCGGATGGCTACACCTTC. Translating it yields CASSPGTGLRSDGYTF.

The chain uses TRBV5-1 and TRBJ2-6; D is unresolved. The V gene's germline CDR1 is SGHRS and CDR2 YFSETQ. This CDR3 contains 14 residues. Trimming cost V 1 base and J 2 bases, with 4 bases left between them. The CDR3 is CASSLTAGANVLTF. The CDR3 region has the DNA TGCGCCAGCAGCTTGACCGCTGGGGCCAACGTCCTGACTTTC.

J is TRBJ2-5 and V is TRBV30; 7 bases line up with TRBD1. The CDR3 covers 13 residues. From germline, CDR1 is GTSNPN and CDR2 SVGIG (reference sequence). The J segment lost 7 bases and the V segment lost 1 base, leaving 6 bases of the junction unmatched. The DNA of the CDR3 is TGTGCCTGGAGTGACAGGGGAATAGGGACCCAGTACTTC. It codes for CAWSDRGIGTQYF. The full variable domain, with the rest looked up from reference TRBV30 and TRBJ2-5, is SQTIHQWPATLVQPVGSPLSLECTVEGTSNPNLYWYRQAAGRGLQLLFYSVGIGQISSEVPQNLSASRPQDRQFILSSKKLLLSDSGFYLCAWSDRGIGTQYFGPGTRLLVL.

The chain has TRBV18 and TRBJ2-3; weak D call: TRBD1 (6 bases). The CDR3 is made up of 14 amino acids. The germline V and J ends were trimmed by 4 bases and 11 bases, with 19 bases remaining between them. The V gene's germline CDR1 is KGHSH and CDR2 LQKENI. CDR3 in DNA: TGTGCCAGCTCACTACAAGGCCGGGACACAGAGCAGTATTTT. This encodes CASSLQGRDTEQYF.

CDR3 bases: TGTGCCAGCACCTTGGACAGGGGATCTGGTCAGCCCCAGCATTTT. Protein product: CASTLDRGSGQPQHF. The chain recombines TRBV2 with TRBJ1-5, with 9 positions matching TRBD1. Germline V gene data show CDR1 as SNHLY and CDR2 as FYNNEI. Germline trimming cut 7 bases from V and 6 bases from J; bases unmatched to any gene: 10. The CDR3 contains 15 residues.

The chain is built from TRBV2 and TRBJ2-3; 8 bases line up with TRBD2. The CDR3 length is 16 residues. Germline trimming cut 7 bases from V and 2 bases from J; bases unmatched to any gene: 11. Germline V CDR1 and CDR2: SNHLY, FYNNEI. CDR3 nucleotides: TGTGCCAGCACCCTGTTGATAGCGGGATCCACAGATACGCAGTATTTT. Its protein product is CASTLLIAGSTDTQYF.

The rearrangement links TRBV2 to TRBJ2-3; tentative D call: TRBD2 (5 bases). Per germline, CDR1 SNHLY and CDR2 FYNNEI. Trimming stripped 3 bases from V and 2 bases from J, with 15 bases between. CDR3 length equals 16 residues. Written as DNA, the CDR3 is TGTGCCAGCAGTGACCTTCCGCTCGGGAACACAGATACGCAGTATTTT. Protein: CASSDLPLGNTDTQYF. Drawing the rest from reference TRBV2 and TRBJ2-3, the complete variable domain is EPEVTQTPSHQVTQMGQEVILRCVPISNHLYFYWYRQILGQKVEFLVSFYNNEISEKSEIFDDQFSVERPDGSNFTLKIRSTKLEDSAMYFCASSDLPLGNTDTQYFGPGTRLTVL.

The V gene is TRBV11-3, the J gene TRBJ1-5; tentatively, D is TRBD1 (6 bases). The V end lost 5 bases, the J end lost 11 bases, and 16 bases lay between the germline ends. Germline CDR1 is SGHNT and CDR2 is YENEEA. The length of the CDR3 is 13 residues. Here the CDR3 reads CASSQGYGEAQHF. The CDR3 DNA follows: TGTGCCAGCAGCCAGGGGTATGGAGAAGCCCAGCATTTT.

This clone has just one count. The chain recombines TRBV5-1 with TRBJ2-3; TRBD2 is a possible D gene (5 bases). CDR3 length: 14 residues. The V and J ends lost 5 bases and 2 bases respectively, with 12 bases between them. CDR1 and CDR2 from the germline V gene are SGHRS and YFSETQ. The CDR3 region has the DNA TGCGCCAGCAGTTGGGAGCAGCTCACAGATACGCAGTATTTT. As protein: CASSWEQLTDTQYF. Supplemented by reference TRBV5-1 and TRBJ2-3, the full variable domain reads KAGVTQTPRYLIKTRGQQVTLSCSPISGHRSVSWYQQTPGQGLQFLFEYFSETQRNKGNFPGRFSGRQFSNSRSEMNVSTLELGDSALYLCASSWEQLTDTQYFGPGTRLTVL.

This chain uses TRBV6-1 with TRBJ1-5, with 9 bases aligning to TRBD1. V was clipped by 5 bases and J by 2 bases; unmatched bases: 1. This CDR3 region has 14 residues. The germline CDR1 and CDR2 sequences are MNHNS and SASEGT. CDR3 nucleotide sequence: TGTGCCAGCAGTCGGGACAGGGGCAATCAGCCCCAGCATTTT. Its translation: CASSRDRGNQPQHF.

The CDR3 sequence: CASSVGYTQYF. The CDR3 nucleotides read TGCGCCAGCAGTGTGGGATATACGCAGTATTTT. This chain links TRBV10-1 with TRBJ2-3; D is ambiguous. Trimming shortened V by 4 bases and J by 7 bases, and 6 bases separated the two germline ends. Germline V lookup: CDR1 WNHNN, CDR2 SYGVQD (reference sequence). The CDR3 consists of 11 residues.

This clone was recorded only once. The V gene is TRBV7-9, the J gene TRBJ1-2; D is unresolved. The length of the CDR3 is 13 residues. Trimming removed 5 bases at V and 1 base at J, with 8 bases between. Germline CDR1 reads SEHNR; CDR2 reads FQNEAQ (reference sequence). In nucleotides, the CDR3 is TGTGCCAGCAGCCCAAACGTTAACTATGGCTACACCTTC. Translating gives CASSPNVNYGYTF.

Of note for this clone: This CDR3 is also generated by other DNA sequences in the sample. The chain joins TRBV2 to TRBJ1-1; TRBD1 matches at 7 bases. Germline V gene data show CDR1 as SNHLY and CDR2 as FYNNEI. The CDR3 is made up of 17 amino acids. V was clipped by 4 bases and J by 2 bases; unmatched bases: 13. The CDR3 here is CASSVFVRGFGNTEAFF. The CDR3 DNA is TGTGCCAGCAGTGTATTCGTCAGGGGGTTTGGAAACACTGAAGCTTTCTTT.

The rearrangement joins TRBV11-2 to TRBJ2-3, with 7 nucleotides matching TRBD2. The CDR3 extends over 17 amino acids. J gave up 0 bases and V 1 base, and 7 bases lay outside the gene matches. CDR1 is SGHAT and CDR2 is FQNNGV in the germline V gene. CDR3 in DNA: TGTGCCAGCAGCTTAGGGAGGTCTAGCGGAAGCACAGATACGCAGTATTTT. This translates into CASSLGRSSGSTDTQYF.

The chain combines TRBV21-1 with TRBJ2-7; the table's D call, TRBD2, was not checked against the DNA. TRBV21-1 is recorded as a pseudogene. The CDR3 loop spans 17 amino acids. The CDR3 coding sequence is TGTGCCAGCAGCACCTTCTCGACTAGCGGGAGGTTCTACGAGCAGTACTTC. It codes for CASSTFSTSGRFYEQYF.

The chain is built from TRBV7-2 and TRBJ2-7; 10 bases map to TRBD1. The CDR3 runs to 15 residues. Germline V gene sequence: CDR1 SGHTA, CDR2 FQGNSA. With 2 bases clipped from V and 4 bases from J, the junction kept 5 bases outside the gene matches. Here the CDR3 DNA reads TGTGCCAGCAGCTTAAGAGACAGGGGGCAATACGAGCAGTACTTC. Its protein is CASSLRDRGQYEQYF.

This clone was counted only a few times. The V call is TRBV9, the J call TRBJ2-3; TRBD2 matches at 11 bases. The length of the CDR3 is 16 residues. The ends lost 3 bases at V and 5 bases at J; junction bases unmatched: 8. Germline CDR1 reads SGDLS; CDR2 reads YYNGEE. The CDR3 region is CASSATSGSTIDTQYF. The CDR3 coding sequence is TGTGCCAGCAGCGCCACTAGCGGGAGCACCATAGATACGCAGTATTTT.

The rearrangement joins TRBV15 to TRBJ2-7; D gene uncertain. The ends were cut back, 1 base at V and 0 bases at J, with 13 bases in the middle. This CDR3 has 16 residues. Germline lookup yields CDR1 LNHNV and CDR2 YYDKDF (reference sequence). The CDR3 DNA is TGTGCCACCAGCAGAGTAGCTACCGCCCTCTCCTACGAGCAGTACTTC. Protein product: CATSRVATALSYEQYF.

This chain joins TRBV29-1 and TRBJ2-7; D may be TRBD1 (5 bases). V was trimmed by 6 bases and J by 0 bases, leaving 15 bases between them. The V gene's germline CDR1 is SQVTM and CDR2 ANQGSEA. The CDR3 is 14 residues long. The chain's CDR3 is CSVVGHRSSYEQYF. Written as DNA, the CDR3 is TGCAGCGTGGTTGGACACCGGAGCTCCTACGAGCAGTACTTC.

This chain connects TRBV2 to TRBJ1-5; D perhaps matches TRBD1 (6 bases). This CDR3 has 14 amino acids. The V gene lost 6 bases and the J gene lost 4 bases, with 13 bases spanning the gap. CDR1 and CDR2 from the germline V gene are SNHLY and FYNNEI. The CDR3 nucleotides are TGTGCCAGCAGAGCTACAGGGCCTAATCAGCCCCAGCATTTT. Encoded protein: CASRATGPNQPQHF.

The chain joins TRBV7-9 to TRBJ2-1, with D unresolved. V lost 2 bases to trimming and J lost 0 bases, with 8 bases between them. The CDR3 is 15 amino acids. Germline values: CDR1 SEHNR, CDR2 FQNEAQ (reference sequence). The CDR3 here is CASSLPQTSYNEQFF. CDR3 DNA sequence: TGTGCCAGCAGCTTACCCCAGACCTCCTACAATGAGCAGTTCTTC.